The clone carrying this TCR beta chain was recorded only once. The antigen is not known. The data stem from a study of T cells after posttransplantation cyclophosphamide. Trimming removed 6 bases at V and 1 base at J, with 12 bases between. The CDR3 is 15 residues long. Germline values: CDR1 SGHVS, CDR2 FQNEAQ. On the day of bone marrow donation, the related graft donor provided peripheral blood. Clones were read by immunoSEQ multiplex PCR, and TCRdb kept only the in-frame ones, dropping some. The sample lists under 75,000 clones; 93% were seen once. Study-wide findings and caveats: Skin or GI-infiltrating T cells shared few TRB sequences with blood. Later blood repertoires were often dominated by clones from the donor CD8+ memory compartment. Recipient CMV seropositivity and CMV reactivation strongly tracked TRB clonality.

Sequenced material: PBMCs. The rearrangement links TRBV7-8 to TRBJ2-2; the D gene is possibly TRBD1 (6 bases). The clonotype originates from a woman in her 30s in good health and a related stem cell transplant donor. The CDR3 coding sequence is TGTGCCAGCAGTTACTTGACAGGGAACACCGGGGAGCTGTTTTTT. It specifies CASSYLTGNTGELFF.